The subject of this entry is one T cell receptor (beta chain). In this sample, this clonotype turned up many times. Its cognate antigen has yet to be identified. There are no base qualities to consult, and no much larger clone falls within one base. A patient counted as having stable Graves' hyperthyroidism if no progression to ophthalmopathy occurred over 18 months of follow-up. The hyperthyroidism patients were between 18 and 65 years old and newly diagnosed, with a disease duration of less than 2 months. Exclusion was applied to patients with uncontrolled infections, other autoimmune diseases, pregnancy or lactation. Clinical symptoms, serum thyroxine and TRAb, thyroid ultrasound, and orbital computed tomography formed the basis for the diagnoses. PBMCs were separated from roughly 10 ml of fresh peripheral blood using Ficoll-Paque density gradient centrifugation. Total RNA was extracted using Trizol reagent, and RNA quality was assessed on an Agilent 2100 Bioanalyzer.

This sample is part of a study of T cells in Graves' hyperthyroidism and ophthalmopathy (dated by TCRdb to the late 2010s). At the level of the whole study: Peripheral blood was sampled at the time of initial diagnosis, prior to any treatment. To identify TCR V-J signatures that set the groups apart, the researchers used a discovery cohort of roughly 100 patients, made up of under 45 with Graves' ophthalmopathy and about 60 with stable Graves' hyperthyroidism. TCR Vbeta CDR3 sequencing of 130 to 150 peripheral blood samples (approximately 44 ophthalmopathy, roughly 74 hyperthyroidism and some 17 progressor patients) is reported in the paper. The 85 to 100 discovery patients were randomly split 7:3 into training and test sets. The study also compared thyroid tissue and blood T-cell repertoires from a handful of Graves' hyperthyroidism patients. Following sampling, methimazole starting at 30 mg daily was given to hyperthyroidism patients, and high-dose intravenous methylprednisolone was given to ophthalmopathy patients. Prospective prediction of ophthalmopathy was tested in an independent validation cohort consisting of 18 hyperthyroidism patients and approximately 16 patients who later progressed to ophthalmopathy.

V is cut by 7 bases and J by 3 bases, and the space between the germline ends is 15 bases. The CDR3 spans 14 residues, from the cysteine through the phenylalanine. Just CDR3 DNA is preserved here, 42 bases in frame from base 1. The paper's findings and limits, for the study overall: Sample size was not statistically predetermined, and investigators were not blinded to group allocation. In cross-validation, a model built on a 13 V-J signature told ophthalmopathy apart from stable hyperthyroidism with 87.88% sensitivity and about 81% specificity, and in testing the same model reached 80%/75%. In validation, the model predicted progression to ophthalmopathy with roughly 66% sensitivity and less than 75% specificity, a median of about six months before onset. Most expanded thyroid clonotypes (frequency above 0.001) were also found in blood, which suggests that blood repertoires may mirror thyroid immune responses.

The TCR beta CDR3 regions were amplified from the RNA transcripts. The first round of RT-PCR for the TCR CDR3 was performed with the HTBI primer set and the Qiagen OneStep RT-PCR kit. Libraries were constructed in a second round of multiplex PCR, after which size selection and purification were performed. Paired-end sequencing of the libraries was performed with 100 bp reads on an Illumina HiSeq2000. As for the authors' bioinformatics: Raw data were processed with SOAPnuke, discarding reads with adapters, uncalled bases, mean Phred below 15, or no exact constant-primer or identifier match. High-quality paired reads were merged with COPE v1.2.5, and unique nucleotide sequences were defined as clonotypes. MiTCR v1.1 was used to align the clonotypes against IMGT TRBV, TRBD and TRBJ reference segments. The analysis was restricted to V-J combinations with a frequency above 0.0001, which together covered about 99% of the repertoires. The TCS score was defined as the ratio of F50 (clonal expansion) to E x V (chaos), calculated using BLOSUM62-based TCRdist between CDR3 peptides within each V-J. Welch's t-statistics and random forest reduced around 510 V-J features to roughly 13, which were used in a naive Bayes classifier (R e1071). TCRdb reprocessing: public reads trimmed at Q25 with fastp, clones called with MiXCR, in-frame beta chains kept. Each CDR3 protein gets just one entry, which takes the most common genes and DNA from the rows behind it. TCRdb, not the original authors, processed these V and J calls. The sample contains about 590,000 distinct CDR3 sequences, about 15% of them found a single time. The ten largest account for roughly 6.6% of the sample.

The chain is encoded by TRBV12-3 or TRBV12-4 joined to TRBJ1-1, with the D segment identity uncertain. The sequenced sample consisted of blood. This sequence originates from a woman aged 25-40 years with Graves' hyperthyroidism. The encoded CDR3 is CASNLNSIYTEAFF. DNA sequence: TGTGCCAGCAACCTAAACAGCATTTACACTGAAGCTTTCTTT.